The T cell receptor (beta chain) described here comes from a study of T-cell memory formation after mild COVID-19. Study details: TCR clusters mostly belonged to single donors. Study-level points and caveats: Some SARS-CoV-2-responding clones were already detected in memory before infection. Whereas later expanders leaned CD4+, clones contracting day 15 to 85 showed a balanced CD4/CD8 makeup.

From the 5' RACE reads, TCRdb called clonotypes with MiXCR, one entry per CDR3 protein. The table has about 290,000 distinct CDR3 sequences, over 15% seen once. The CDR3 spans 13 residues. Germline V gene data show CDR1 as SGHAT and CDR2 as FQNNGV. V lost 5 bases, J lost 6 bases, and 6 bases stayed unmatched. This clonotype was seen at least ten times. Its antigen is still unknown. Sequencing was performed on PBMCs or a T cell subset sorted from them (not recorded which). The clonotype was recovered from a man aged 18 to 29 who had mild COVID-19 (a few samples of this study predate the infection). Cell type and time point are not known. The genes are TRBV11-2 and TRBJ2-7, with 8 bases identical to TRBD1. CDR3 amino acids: CASSTTGVGEQYV. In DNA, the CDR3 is TGTGCCAGCAGCACGACAGGGGTAGGCGAGCAGTACGTC.